The 17 T cell receptor beta chains reported below all come from one sample, sequenced in a study of early T cells in non-severe SARS-CoV-2 infection. TCRdb itself ran the 5' RACE reads through MiXCR, one entry per CDR3 protein. Among approximately 120,000 distinct CDR3 sequences listed, approximately 15% were seen once. Sequences were obtained from whole blood. Every receptor here comes from an adult who was a healthcare worker with PCR-confirmed SARS-CoV-2 infection or an uninfected control (not recorded which).

This sequence joins TRBV10-1 and TRBJ2-1; TRBD1 might be the D (5 bases). Deletions cut 3 bases from V and 9 bases from J, with 12 bases between. CDR1 is WNHNN and CDR2 is SYGVQD in the germline V gene (reference sequence). This CDR3 has 13 amino acids. The CDR3 region is CASSEAPGPEQFF. CDR3 DNA sequence: TGCGCCAGCAGTGAAGCGCCAGGGCCTGAGCAGTTCTTC.

Regarding this clonotype: Since a much larger clone is just one base distant, this may be a read error. The chain is built from TRBV4-1 and TRBJ2-3; D is possibly TRBD2 (5 bases). This CDR3 has 14 residues. Per the germline V gene, CDR1 is MGHRA and CDR2 is YSYEKL. The CDR3: CGSSQDPGLGRQYF. As DNA, the CDR3 is TGCGGCAGCAGCCAAGACCCGGGGTTAGGGAGGCAGTATTTT.

This clonotype turned up a few times. The V gene is TRBV6-2 or TRBV6-3, the J gene TRBJ2-4; TRBD1 or TRBD2 may be the D gene (5 bases each). Germline V gene sequence: CDR1 MNHEY, CDR2 SVGEGT. The CDR3 is 15 amino acids. V was clipped by 7 bases and J by 8 bases, with 21 bases between them. The CDR3 bases are TGTGCCAGCACCACCCCCGGGACGGTGAAGGACATTCAGTACTTC. This translates into CASTTPGTVKDIQYF.

This clonotype has at least ten counts. This chain links TRBV12-3 or TRBV12-4 with TRBJ2-5, with 7 bases identical to TRBD2. The CDR3 runs to 15 residues. V dropped 6 bases and J dropped 4; count of bases not matched to a gene: 11. This chain's CDR3 is CASRAAGEGPETQYF. The DNA for the CDR3 is TGTGCCAGCAGAGCCGCGGGGGAGGGTCCAGAGACCCAGTACTTC.

The sample holds a few counts of this clonotype. The gene calls are TRBV9 and TRBJ2-7; D is perhaps TRBD2 (6 bases). This CDR3 region has 14 residues. Germline CDR1 and CDR2: SGDLS and YYNGEE. Trimming took off 3 bases at V and 3 bases at J, with 13 bases between the two ends. Here the CDR3 DNA reads TGTGCCAGCAGCGCGGGGGTTGGGGGCTACGAGCAGTACTTC. Residues: CASSAGVGGYEQYF.

This clonotype was counted a few times. The chain uses TRBV19 and TRBJ1-2; perhaps TRBD1 as D (5 bases). Trimming stripped 7 bases from V and 2 bases from J, with 17 bases between. Germline-derived CDR1 and CDR2 are LNHDA and SQIVND (reference sequence). This CDR3 has 15 residues. CDR3 bases: TGTGCCAGTACCAAACAGGAACCAGGAAACTATGGCTACACCTTC. As protein: CASTKQEPGNYGYTF.

In this sample, this clonotype turned up many times. The chain combines TRBV7-2 with TRBJ2-1, with 13 bases fitting TRBD2. CDR1 and CDR2 (germline): SGHTA, FQGNSA. V was clipped by 4 bases and J by 10 bases; unmatched bases: 7. The CDR3 loop spans 15 amino acids. The CDR3 sequence is CASSSGGTSGTEQFF. Written as DNA, the CDR3 is TGTGCCAGCAGCTCCGGCGGGACTAGCGGGACAGAGCAGTTCTTC.

This clonotype was counted only a few times. The chain joins TRBV7-2 to TRBJ1-3; a weak D match, TRBD1 (5 bases). Deletions cut 4 bases from V and 4 bases from J, with 14 bases between. CDR1 and CDR2 from the germline V gene are SGHTA and FQGNSA. The CDR3 spans 15 residues. In DNA form, the CDR3 reads TGTGCCAGCAGCTCTACCCGGACACTAGGAAACACCATATATTTT. It codes for CASSSTRTLGNTIYF.

This clonotype appeared a few times. The gene calls are TRBV6-1 and TRBJ1-2; D is uncertain. The germline V gene has CDR1 MNHNS and CDR2 SASEGT. The CDR3 runs 14 residues. With 5 bases removed from V and 6 bases from J, the gap between germline ends came to 16 bases. The CDR3 is CASSPPPTADGYTF. The CDR3 coding sequence is TGTGCCAGCAGTCCACCTCCGACCGCCGATGGCTACACCTTC.

A few counts support this clonotype. This rearrangement joins TRBV6-5 to TRBJ2-6; D uncertain. CDR3 length: 17 amino acids. Germline lookup yields CDR1 MNHEY and CDR2 SVGAGI. Trimming took 2 bases from V and 0 from J, leaving 11 bases between them. This CDR3 is CASSYGLPSSGANVLTF. The DNA for the CDR3 is TGTGCCAGCAGTTACGGCCTACCCTCCTCTGGGGCCAACGTCCTGACTTTC.

This clonotype was seen at least ten times. The chain employs TRBV5-1 and TRBJ2-7; TRBD1 matches 7 bases. V lost 3 bases and J lost 5; bases outside the gene matches: 11. The CDR3 covers 15 residues. Germline CDR1 reads SGHRS; CDR2 reads YFSETQ. For the CDR3, the DNA is TGCGCCAGCAGCTACAGGACAGGCCCCCTTGACGAGCAGTACTTC. Protein: CASSYRTGPLDEQYF. The full variable domain, in which reference TRBV5-1 and TRBJ2-7 provide the parts outside the CDR3, is KAGVTQTPRYLIKTRGQQVTLSCSPISGHRSVSWYQQTPGQGLQFLFEYFSETQRNKGNFPGRFSGRQFSNSRSEMNVSTLELGDSALYLCASSYRTGPLDEQYFGPGTRLTVT.

Only a few counts were recorded for this clonotype. The chain couples TRBV3-1 to TRBJ1-6, with D hard to call. Germline values: CDR1 LGHDT, CDR2 YNNKEL (reference sequence). This CDR3 is built from 13 residues. Trimming shortened V by 3 bases and J by 12 bases, and 12 bases separated the two germline ends. The CDR3 DNA reads as TGTGCCAGCAGCCATCCGACATCCTTACCCCTCCACTTT. It specifies CASSHPTSLPLHF.

This clonotype was seen ten or more times. The chain recombines TRBV3-1 with TRBJ1-1; possible D gene TRBD1, 5 bases. Germline V gene lookup returns CDR1 LGHDT and CDR2 YNNKEL (reference sequence). V was shortened by 6 bases and J by 0 bases, with 11 bases between the two germline ends. CDR3 size: 14 residues. In DNA form, the CDR3 reads TGTGCCAGCAGGTTGCAGGGACTGAACACTGAAGCTTTCTTT. This translates into CASRLQGLNTEAFF.

This clonotype has ten or more counts. This chain links TRBV5-6 with TRBJ2-3; TRBD1 aligns across 8 bases. V was clipped by 3 bases and J by 3 bases; unmatched bases: 6. This CDR3 spans 15 amino acids. Germline CDR1 and CDR2: SGHDT and YYEEEE. For the CDR3, the DNA is TGTGCCAGCAGCTCAGGGGGCTTGGTTACAGATACGCAGTATTTT. It yields the protein CASSSGGLVTDTQYF.

This clonotype was recorded only once. The CDR3 DNA is TGCGCCAGCAGTGAAAGACCTTCAAGGCCTGGGGCCACTGAAGCTTTCTTT. Protein product: CASSERPSRPGATEAFF. This chain connects TRBV10-2 to TRBJ1-1; the D gene is possibly TRBD1 (5 bases). CDR3 length equals 17 residues. Trimming removed 3 bases at V and 4 bases at J, with 21 bases between. The germline V gene has CDR1 WSHSY and CDR2 SAAADI.

This clonotype was seen a few times. This chain joins TRBV7-3 and TRBJ2-7; the match to TRBD2 covers 8 bases. CDR3 size: 13 residues. From germline, CDR1 is SGHTA and CDR2 FQGTGA. CDR3 residues: CAIQRTSFHEQYF. DNA for the CDR3: TGTGCAATCCAAAGGACTAGCTTCCACGAGCAGTACTTC.

This clonotype was counted ten times or more. This chain connects TRBV12-3 or TRBV12-4 to TRBJ2-5; D is perhaps TRBD1 (6 bases). The CDR3 length is 15 residues. Trimming removed 6 bases at V and 10 bases at J, with 24 bases between. CDR3 region: CASSLTGPEKFDQYF. As DNA, the CDR3 is TGTGCCAGCAGCCTGACAGGTCCCGAGAAGTTCGACCAGTACTTC.